This T cell receptor beta chain stems from a study of blood T cells in healthy people across ages. Study-wide points: There were more naive CD4+ cells and higher diversity in long-lived donors than in aged donors.

With respect to this clonotype: Its antigen is undetermined.

PCR was performed a second time for about 6 to 12 cycles using a sample-barcoded 5' primer and a J-beta primer mix. TCRdb re-called the 5' RACE reads with MiXCR, one entry per CDR3 protein. The repertoire includes more than 600,000 distinct CDR3 sequences, 20% to 25% of them detected once, and around 9.2% sits in the top ten. All donors came from Russia, were Caucasian and healthy, and spanned ages about 6 to 90. Total RNA extraction produced at least 6 micrograms (per sample) for the study. V gave up 3 bases and J gave up 10 bases; unmatched junction bases: 5. CDR3 size: 12 residues. Per germline, CDR1 KGHSH and CDR2 LQKENI. Separately, the same data were catalogued under a study of T cells of mothers and their children.

The clonotype was recovered from a boy aged 5 to 17 in good health. Input material: blood. This rearrangement joins TRBV18 to TRBJ1-1; 7 bases align to TRBD1. The CDR3 DNA reads TGTGCCAGCTCACCGAGACAGGGTGGAGCTTTCTTT. It codes for CASSPRQGGAFF.